Shown below are 13 T cell receptor beta chains from a single sample sequenced in a study of shared clonotypes between healthy human individuals. The protocol was immunoSEQ multiplex PCR, while the TCRdb copy is restricted to in-frame clones and leaves out a portion. The sample includes about 2.4 million clones, 80% to 95% of them seen just once. The sequenced sample consisted of naive CD4+ T cells from PBMCs. Stated subset: CD45RA+ positively selected. The source of these receptors is a man aged 18 to 30 in good health. Some clones in this sample may be carry-over from other donors' samples.

The V gene is TRBV29-1, the J gene TRBJ2-3; tentative D call: TRBD1 (5 bases). The germline V and J ends were trimmed by 3 bases and 4 bases, with 11 bases remaining between them. Germline assignment: CDR1 SQVTM and CDR2 ANQGSEA. The CDR3 is made up of 13 amino acids. CDR3: CSVDVRGADTQYF. The CDR3 DNA sequence: TGCAGCGTTGATGTTAGGGGCGCAGATACGCAGTATTTT.

The genes are TRBV5-1 and TRBJ2-2, with no clear D. The V gene lost 5 bases and the J gene lost 0 bases, with 11 bases spanning the gap. The germline CDR1 and CDR2 sequences are SGHRS and YFSETQ. The CDR3 consists of 15 residues. The chain's CDR3 is CASSSQAANTGELFF. As DNA, the CDR3 is TGCGCCAGCAGTTCCCAGGCAGCGAACACCGGGGAGCTGTTTTTT. The full variable domain, completed using reference TRBV5-1 and TRBJ2-2, is KAGVTQTPRYLIKTRGQQVTLSCSPISGHRSVSWYQQTPGQGLQFLFEYFSETQRNKGNFPGRFSGRQFSNSRSEMNVSTLELGDSALYLCASSSQAANTGELFFGEGSRLTVL.

The rearrangement links TRBV4-1 to TRBJ2-5, with D perhaps matching TRBD1 or TRBD2 (5 bases each). The DNA end is a closer match to TRBJ2-7, so the J assignment may be wrong. This CDR3 contains 15 residues. The V gene's germline CDR1 is MGHRA and CDR2 YSYEKL. The CDR3 is CASSQPRDGHYEQYF. The DNA of the CDR3 is TGCGCCAGCAGCCAGCCTCGGGACGGACACTACGAGCAGTACTTC.

This sequence joins TRBV5-6 and TRBJ1-2, with 11 positions matching TRBD1. Germline CDR1 is SGHDT and CDR2 is YYEEEE. The trim removed 4 bases at V and 7 bases at J, leaving 9 bases unmatched. There are 15 residues in the CDR3. The CDR3 sequence is CASSGSLGQGGGYTF. The CDR3 nucleotides are TGTGCCAGCAGCGGGTCGCTGGGACAGGGGGGTGGCTACACCTTC.

CDR3 protein: CASSKSRIESNEQFF. CDR3 DNA sequence: TGTGCCAGCAGCAAGAGCAGGATCGAGAGCAATGAGCAGTTCTTC. The J gene is TRBJ2-1, the V gene TRBV7-2; D not resolved. Germline assignment: CDR1 SGHTA and CDR2 FQGNSA. This CDR3 region has 15 residues. Trimming removed 5 bases at V and 6 bases at J, with 17 bases between.

This clone was seen a handful of times. The chain links TRBV29-1 to TRBJ1-1, with no clear D. V was trimmed by 3 bases and J by 0 bases, leaving 11 bases between them. Germline assignment: CDR1 SQVTM and CDR2 ANQGSEA. The CDR3 length is 14 residues. The chain's CDR3 is CSVEFRLVNTEAFF. The CDR3 coding sequence is TGCAGCGTTGAGTTTCGGCTAGTGAACACTGAAGCTTTCTTT. Full variable domain (rest looked up from reference TRBV29-1 and TRBJ1-1): SAVISQKPSRDICQRGTSLTIQCQVDSQVTMMFWYRQQPGQSLTLIATANQGSEATYESGFVIDKFPISRPNLTFSTLTVSNMSPEDSSIYLCSVEFRLVNTEAFFGQGTRLTVV.

The chain links TRBV30 to TRBJ2-5; D ambiguous. This CDR3 contains 12 residues. Germline assignment: CDR1 GTSNPN and CDR2 SVGIG (reference sequence). Trimming removed 2 bases at V and 2 bases at J, with 6 bases between. CDR3 in DNA: TGTGCCTGGAGTTTGGTTCAAGAGACCCAGTACTTC. The encoded protein is CAWSLVQETQYF.

V is TRBV18 and J is TRBJ1-4; 9 bases agree with TRBD1. In germline, CDR1 is KGHSH, CDR2 LQKENI. Trimming at V came to 2 bases and at J to 8 bases, leaving 9 bases not matched to a gene. CDR3 size: 16 residues. Written as DNA, the CDR3 is TGTGCCAGCTCACCAGAACAGGGGGCACGAGGGGAAAAACTGTTTTTT. Its protein product is CASSPEQGARGEKLFF.

This chain links TRBV6-5 with TRBJ2-7, with 11 bases fitting TRBD2. From germline, CDR1 is MNHEY and CDR2 SVGAGI. V dropped 0 bases and J dropped 4; count of bases not matched to a gene: 5. The CDR3 has 16 residues. CDR3 nucleotide sequence: TGTGCCAGCAGTTACTCGCCGACTAGCGGGACATACGAGCAGTACTTC. It translates to CASSYSPTSGTYEQYF.

The rearrangement joins TRBV5-1 to TRBJ1-2; 10 nucleotides match TRBD1. CDR1 is SGHRS, CDR2 YFSETQ, per germline. The ends lost 4 bases at V and 8 bases at J; junction bases unmatched: 11. This CDR3 is built from 15 residues. CDR3 in amino acids: CASSETTGGASGYTF. CDR3 bases: TGCGCCAGCAGCGAGACGACAGGGGGCGCTTCCGGCTACACCTTC.

The J gene is TRBJ2-1, the V gene TRBV28; TRBD1 is a possible D gene (6 bases). The CDR3 has 12 residues. The V end was cut by 6 bases, the J end by 9 bases, with 12 bases between. Per the germline V gene, CDR1 is MDHEN and CDR2 is SYDVKM. CDR3 sequence reads: CASRQGRGEQFF. The CDR3 nucleotides read TGTGCCAGCAGACAGGGAAGGGGTGAGCAGTTCTTC.

The chain joins TRBV5-1 to TRBJ2-3; 11 bases fit TRBD2. The CDR3 is made up of 16 amino acids. Trimming at V came to 0 bases and at J to 5 bases, leaving 5 bases not matched to a gene. Germline assignment: CDR1 SGHRS and CDR2 YFSETQ. CDR3 nucleotides: TGCGCCAGCAGCTTGGGTACTAGCGGGAGTCAAGATACGCAGTATTTT. It encodes CASSLGTSGSQDTQYF.

The chain has TRBV4-2 and TRBJ2-1; D unclear. Germline assignment: CDR1 LGHNA and CDR2 YNFKEQ. The CDR3 has 17 residues. V was cut by 4 bases and J by 4 bases, with 20 bases left in between. The CDR3 DNA is TGTGCCAGCAGCCCCCGTTTACAGTCCTACCTATACAATGAGCAGTTCTTC. It translates to CASSPRLQSYLYNEQFF.